The TCR beta chain under discussion was sequenced for a study of shared clonotypes between healthy human individuals. Terminally differentiated effector memory CD45RA+ cells were excluded from the naive CD8 cells, which were CD45RO-negative and positively selected for CCR7. Donors were healthy HIV-negative adults without recent acute infections or vaccinations. All of the donors resided in Nashville, Tennessee, and each was a Caucasian adult. As handled by the study authors: Filtering of immunoSEQ junctional sequences could not match full-length read filtering. The assay was immunoSEQ multiplex PCR, and TCRdb's table has in-frame clones only and misses some. The V and J calls and clone size were taken over from that table, and D and trimming were inferred from the DNA. The sample lists 2 million to 2.5 million clones, about 93% seen once, with more than 1.5% in the top ten. Per germline, CDR1 SNHLY and CDR2 FYNNEI. The CDR3 has 14 amino acids. Trimming left V 10 bases short and J 0 bases short, with 15 bases between.

General study results and limits: Compared with memory subsets, naive subsets generally had larger estimated richness.

Only a few counts were recorded for this clone. Its antigen is not known. Sequenced sample: naive CD8+ T cells from PBMCs. This chain joins TRBV2 and TRBJ1-1, with D possibly being TRBD1 (6 bases). The clonotype originates from a man aged 18 to 35 in good health. Some clones in this sample may be carry-over from other donors' samples. CDR3 nucleotide sequence: TGTGCCAACTCTCCGGACAGCATGAACACTGAAGCTTTCTTT. This translates into CANSPDSMNTEAFF.